This T cell receptor (beta chain) comes out of a study of prognosis after radiotherapy for stage I lung cancer. The authors amplified TCR beta CDR3 from genomic DNA using two-round multiplex PCR. The authors ran first-round PCR with primers specific to each TRBV and TRBJ gene. MiXCR, run by TCRdb on the multiplex PCR reads, gives a single entry per CDR3 protein. The profile shows about 13,000 distinct CDR3 sequences, about 51% of them singletons. The starting material was PBMCs, obtained before or after stereotactic body radiation therapy (not recorded which). This receptor was taken from a donor over 45 with non-small cell lung cancer.

CDR3: CSANPRVLGSNYGYTF. The CDR3 nucleotides read TGCAGTGCGAATCCCAGGGTCCTAGGAAGTAACTATGGCTACACCTTC. The J gene is TRBJ1-2, the V gene TRBV20-1; possible D gene TRBD1, 5 bases. V lost 6 bases to trimming and J lost 1 base, with 21 bases between them. Per the germline V gene, CDR1 is DFQATT and CDR2 is SNEGSKA (reference sequence). The CDR3 is 16 residues long.